The 21 T cell receptor beta chains listed next were all sequenced from one sample in a study of cytomegalovirus exposure and HLA in healthy donors. Sequenced by immunoSEQ multiplex PCR; TCRdb stores in-frame clones only, minus some. The sample shows about 160,000 clones, about 90% of them seen only once. Material: PBMCs. These receptors all come from a woman between 18 and 30 years old in good health and CMV-seropositive.

V gene TRBV28 combines with J gene TRBJ1-5; 8 positions agree with TRBD1. The CDR3 runs 16 residues. Germline V gene sequence: CDR1 MDHEN, CDR2 SYDVKM. V shed 6 bases, J shed 0 bases, and the junction held 7 bases outside the gene matches. CDR3 residues: CASRPRDRFSNQPQHF. The CDR3 coding sequence is TGTGCCAGCAGGCCAAGGGACAGGTTTAGCAATCAGCCCCAGCATTTT.

This chain links TRBV9 with TRBJ2-1; D might be TRBD2 (5 bases). The CDR3 loop spans 15 amino acids. Germline V CDR1 and CDR2: SGDLS, YYNGEE. Trimming removed 3 bases at V and 5 bases at J, with 15 bases between. CDR3 in DNA: TGTGCCAGCAGCGGTCTAGGCGGGCCCCACAATGAGCAGTTCTTC. As protein: CASSGLGGPHNEQFF.

The chain carries TRBV5-1 and TRBJ2-5; 7 nucleotides line up with TRBD2. The V and J ends lost 0 bases and 5 bases, in that order; junction bases with no gene match: 7. CDR3 length: 15 amino acids. Germline values: CDR1 SGHRS, CDR2 YFSETQ. The CDR3 here is CASSLAGGPGETQYF. The CDR3 DNA is TGCGCCAGCAGCTTGGCGGGAGGCCCGGGGGAGACCCAGTACTTC.

The rearrangement joins TRBV4-3 to TRBJ2-6, with a weak D call TRBD2 (5 bases). The CDR3 loop spans 17 amino acids. Germline V lookup: CDR1 LGHNA, CDR2 YSLEER. Deletions cut 0 bases from V and 4 bases from J, with 13 bases between. The DNA of the CDR3 is TGCGCCAGCAGCCAAGATTGGAGGTTGGGGGGGGCCAACGTCCTGACTTTC. Translated, it gives CASSQDWRLGGANVLTF.

Here the CDR3 reads CASSVVAGANNEQFF. CDR3 coding DNA: TGTGCCAGCAGCGTAGTGGCAGGGGCCAACAATGAGCAGTTCTTC. This rearrangement joins TRBV9 to TRBJ2-1, with TRBD1 as a possible D gene (6 bases). The germline gives CDR1 SGDLS, CDR2 YYNGEE. The CDR3 is made up of 15 amino acids. With 0 bases removed from V and 5 bases from J, the gap between germline ends came to 12 bases.

The chain joins TRBV6-1 to TRBJ1-5; D gene uncertain. The CDR3 totals 15 residues. CDR1 is MNHNS and CDR2 is SASEGT in the germline V gene. The V end lost 3 bases, the J end lost 11 bases, and 20 bases lay between the germline ends. The chain's CDR3 is CASSEEVRTVGAQHF. In DNA form, the CDR3 reads TGTGCCAGCAGTGAGGAGGTCAGGACCGTGGGAGCCCAGCATTTT.

This chain uses TRBV28 with TRBJ2-5; 13 nucleotides match TRBD2. CDR3 size: 19 residues. The germline V gene encodes CDR1 MDHEN and CDR2 SYDVKM. With 7 bases clipped from V and 2 bases from J, the junction kept 16 bases outside the gene matches. CDR3 amino acids: CASTDRGSTSGRPQETQYF. CDR3 sequence (DNA): TGTGCCAGCACGGACAGGGGATCGACTAGCGGGAGGCCGCAAGAGACCCAGTACTTC.

V and J are TRBV5-1 and TRBJ2-7, with TRBD2 matching over 10 bases. The CDR3 covers 15 residues. V lost 4 bases, J lost 5 bases, and 9 bases stayed unmatched. CDR1 and CDR2 from the germline V gene are SGHRS and YFSETQ. This CDR3 is CASSPLLAGLNEQYF. CDR3 bases: TGCGCCAGCAGCCCCTTACTAGCGGGACTCAACGAGCAGTACTTC.

The CDR3 DNA follows: TGTGCCAGCAGCTCACAGGGGCAGCCCCAGCATTTT. It yields the protein CASSSQGQPQHF. The rearrangement links TRBV5-4 to TRBJ1-5; 7 bases are a match to TRBD1. V shed 3 bases and J 7 bases; nucleotides not matched to a gene: 1. The CDR3 is made up of 12 amino acids. Germline V gene data show CDR1 as SGHNT and CDR2 as YYREEE (reference sequence).

The chain carries TRBV9 and TRBJ1-5, with 10 nucleotides matching TRBD1. This CDR3 spans 14 amino acids. Germline V gene data show CDR1 as SGDLS and CDR2 as YYNGEE. V dropped 0 bases and J dropped 6; count of bases not matched to a gene: 0. In DNA, the CDR3 is TGTGCCAGCAGCGTAGGGGACAGGGGTCAGCCCCAGCATTTT. Encoded protein: CASSVGDRGQPQHF.

The V and J genes are TRBV27 and TRBJ2-1, with D possibly being TRBD2 (6 bases). V lost 5 bases and J 8 bases, leaving 19 bases between the germline ends. The CDR3 is 15 amino acids. Germline values: CDR1 MNHEY, CDR2 SMNVEV (reference sequence). CDR3 residues: CASSPWAPTRDEQFF. The CDR3 bases are TGTGCCAGCAGTCCATGGGCCCCGACTAGGGATGAGCAGTTCTTC.

The V gene is TRBV29-1, the J gene TRBJ1-5; TRBD1 matches 7 bases. Germline V lookup: CDR1 SQVTM, CDR2 ANQGSEA. CDR3 length equals 17 residues. J lost 0 bases, V lost 7 bases, and 15 bases had no gene match. In nucleotides, the CDR3 is TGCAGCGCCCTCGAGGACGGGACAGATTATAGCAATCAGCCCCAGCATTTT. This encodes CSALEDGTDYSNQPQHF.

This chain uses TRBV11-3 with TRBJ2-5, with D perhaps matching TRBD1 (6 bases). Per the germline V gene, CDR1 is SGHNT and CDR2 is YENEEA. This CDR3 contains 13 residues. Trimming pared 2 bases from V and 6 bases from J, leaving 10 bases between. CDR3 DNA sequence: TGTGCCAGCAGCTTAACAGGGATGAAGACCCAGTACTTC. Translating gives CASSLTGMKTQYF.

This clone was counted once. V gene TRBV6-5 combines with J gene TRBJ2-2; 7 bases fit TRBD2. Germline assignment: CDR1 MNHEY and CDR2 SVGAGI. Germline trimming cut 7 bases from V and 7 bases from J; bases unmatched to any gene: 12. The CDR3 sequence is 15 residues long. The CDR3 spells CASTARDYQDGELFF. The CDR3 nucleotides read TGTGCCAGCACCGCCCGGGACTACCAGGACGGGGAGCTGTTTTTT.

This clone appeared a single time. This chain connects TRBV11-3 to TRBJ2-7, with 10 bases that match TRBD2. Germline CDR1 reads SGHNT; CDR2 reads YENEEA. J gave up 3 bases and V 3 bases, and 5 bases lay outside the gene matches. The CDR3 contains 15 residues. CDR3 bases: TGTGCCAGCAGCTTTAGCGGGAGGTTTCACTACGAGCAGTACTTC. This codes for CASSFSGRFHYEQYF.

The chain couples TRBV9 to TRBJ2-7, with D perhaps TRBD2 (6 bases). Between the trimmed V and J ends, which lost 0 bases and 3 bases, there was a span of 10 bases. The CDR3 consists of 14 residues. Germline loops: CDR1 SGDLS, CDR2 YYNGEE. DNA for the CDR3: TGTGCCAGCAGCGTAGGGGACTCGATCTACGAGCAGTACTTC. Its translation: CASSVGDSIYEQYF.

The chain uses TRBV6-5 and TRBJ2-7, with D unresolved. The ends were cut back, 0 bases at V and 5 bases at J, with 14 bases in the middle. The germline gives CDR1 MNHEY, CDR2 SVGAGI. The CDR3 runs to 15 residues. The CDR3 DNA sequence: TGTGCCAGCAGTTACTCACATGGCGGTGGCCACGAGCAGTACTTC. This sequence encodes CASSYSHGGGHEQYF.

V gene TRBV28 combines with J gene TRBJ2-1, with TRBD2 identical over 13 bases. The germline V gene encodes CDR1 MDHEN and CDR2 SYDVKM. V gave up 6 bases and J gave up 6 bases; unmatched junction bases: 8. The CDR3 has 16 residues. This CDR3 reads CASRPIGLAGVNEQFF. The CDR3 nucleotides read TGTGCCAGCAGGCCTATAGGACTAGCGGGAGTCAATGAGCAGTTCTTC.

The chain has TRBV4-3 and TRBJ2-7; a weak D match, TRBD2 (6 bases). The ends were cut back, 0 bases at V and 0 bases at J, with 9 bases in the middle. The CDR3 spans 15 residues. Germline lookup yields CDR1 LGHNA and CDR2 YSLEER. The CDR3 coding sequence is TGCGCCAGCAGCCAAGAGGCGGGGTACTCCTACGAGCAGTACTTC. Its translation is CASSQEAGYSYEQYF.

The chain is built from TRBV7-2 and TRBJ2-1, with 8 positions matching TRBD1. From germline, CDR1 is SGHTA and CDR2 FQGNSA. The CDR3 is 13 amino acids. The J segment lost 8 bases and the V segment lost 3 bases, leaving 3 bases of the junction unmatched. CDR3 sequence (DNA): TGTGCCAGCAGCTTTGACAGGGGTTATGAGCAGTTCTTC. This sequence encodes CASSFDRGYEQFF.

This clone was seen only a few times. The junction does not match germline at one end; this may be a read error. As DNA, the CDR3 is TGTGCCAGCAGTGACTTACTAGCGCCTATCCATTATTTT. Its protein is CASSDLLAPIHYF. V is TRBV27 and J is TRBJ2-2; TRBD2 matches 7 bases. The CDR3 runs 13 residues. Germline V gene data show CDR1 as MNHEY and CDR2 as SMNVEV (reference sequence).